These 4 T cell receptor beta chains share one sample of origin, sequenced in a study of a mutant IDH1 vaccine in newly diagnosed glioma. Using immunoSEQ multiplex PCR, the repertoire was profiled, and TCRdb retains in-frame clones only, with some absent. Of about 68,000 clones listed, less than 90% were seen once; the top ten hold about 12%. Their target antigens are unknown. Time point: week 35, safety follow-up. All doses held 300 ug of mutant IDH1 20-mer peptide, with topical imiquimod. The source material was PBMCs, sampled from a glioma patient whose treatment included an IDH1 peptide vaccine. The receptors derive from a man between 18 and 35 years old with glioma.

The V call is TRBV30, the J call TRBJ2-7, with D perhaps matching TRBD1 or TRBD2 (6 bases each). Germline loops: CDR1 GTSNPN, CDR2 SVGIG (reference sequence). V lost 8 bases, J lost 0 bases, and 17 bases lay in between. The CDR3 consists of 14 residues. The CDR3 DNA follows: TGTGCCGGAGGGACATCATTCTTCTCCTACGAGCAGTACTTC. Protein: CAGGTSFFSYEQYF.

V gene TRBV10-1 combines with J gene TRBJ2-5, with D possibly matching TRBD1 (5 bases). CDR1 is WNHNN and CDR2 is SYGVQD in the germline V gene (reference sequence). Trimming pared 0 bases from V and 1 base from J, leaving 12 bases between. This CDR3 has 16 amino acids. Here the CDR3 DNA reads TGCGCCAGCAGTGAGTCGCCAGGGTTGTGCCAAGAGACCCAGTACTTC. Protein product: CASSESPGLCQETQYF.

The chain combines TRBV4-2 with TRBJ2-1; a weak D match, TRBD2 (5 bases). The CDR3 contains 18 residues. With 3 bases removed from V and 7 bases from J, the gap between germline ends came to 25 bases. The germline V gene has CDR1 LGHNA and CDR2 YNFKEQ. The CDR3, as DNA: TGTGCCAGCAGCCAGTCAACTAGTTTTGGTTGGTCGGGGAATGAGCAGTTCTTC. This encodes CASSQSTSFGWSGNEQFF.

The table lists this clone with a few counts. This rearrangement joins TRBV5-4 to TRBJ1-1; D not certain. Germline-derived CDR1 and CDR2 are SGHNT and YYREEE (reference sequence). Between the trimmed V and J ends, which lost 4 bases and 4 bases, there was a span of 17 bases. The CDR3 covers 15 residues. As DNA, the CDR3 is TGTGCCAGCAGCCCCCTCTGGACCGAGGGCACTGAAGCTTTCTTT. It yields the protein CASSPLWTEGTEAFF.